The 25 T cell receptor beta chains listed next were all sequenced from one sample in a study of PD-1 blockade in mismatch repair-deficient tumors. The method was immunoSEQ multiplex PCR; TCRdb's version includes in-frame clones alone and lacks a portion of them. The sample yields some 110,000 clones, around three quarters seen once. Sequenced here: peripheral blood, sampled approximately 64 weeks after starting pembrolizumab. The receptors come from an adult with mismatch repair-deficient cancer.

The chain couples TRBV6-6 to TRBJ2-1, with 7 bases that match TRBD1. Trimming removed 8 bases from V and 1 base from J; junction bases left unmatched: 5. This CDR3 comprises 14 residues. The V gene's germline CDR1 is MNHNY and CDR2 SVGAGI (reference sequence). DNA for the CDR3: TGTGCCAGCGGCGACAGGGCTTCCTACAATGAGCAGTTCTTC. It encodes CASGDRASYNEQFF.

The rearrangement uses TRBV7-8 and TRBJ2-2, with 9 bases that match TRBD2. The V gene's germline CDR1 is SGHVS and CDR2 FQNEAQ. J lost 8 bases, V lost 0 bases, and 10 bases had no gene match. The CDR3 length is 17 residues. The CDR3, as DNA: TGTGCCAGCAGCTTAGCGGAAGCGGGGGGTTGGATTGGGGAGCTGTTTTTT. Translating gives CASSLAEAGGWIGELFF.

This chain connects TRBV20-1 to TRBJ1-2; TRBD1 might be the D (6 bases). Germline V lookup: CDR1 DFQATT, CDR2 SNEGSKA (reference sequence). This CDR3 region has 11 residues. The ends were cut back, 3 bases at V and 8 bases at J, with 10 bases in the middle. Here the CDR3 reads CSARGGLGYTF. Written as DNA, the CDR3 is TGCAGTGCTAGGGGGGGGCTAGGCTACACCTTC.

V usage is TRBV11-3 and J usage is TRBJ2-7; D uncertain. V was pared by 3 bases and J by 3 bases, with 6 bases between. CDR3 length: 12 residues. Germline CDR1 SGHNT, CDR2 YENEEA. The CDR3 region has the DNA TGTGCCAGCAGCTTTGGGGTCTACGAGCAGTACTTC. It is translated as CASSFGVYEQYF.

The chain is built from TRBV5-4 and TRBJ2-3, with 11 bases fitting TRBD2. This CDR3 region has 17 residues. The germline gives CDR1 SGHNT, CDR2 YYREEE (reference sequence). Unmatched junction bases numbered 11, after V lost 4 bases and J lost 4 bases. The CDR3 DNA reads TGTGCCAGCAGCATGCGACTAGCGGGGCCAACAGCAGATACGCAGTATTTT. This codes for CASSMRLAGPTADTQYF.

CDR3 sequence (DNA): TGTGCCTGGAGTGGAACACTGGGCCGAACCCACAATCAGCCCCAGCATTTT. It encodes CAWSGTLGRTHNQPQHF. V gene TRBV30 combines with J gene TRBJ1-5; D gene uncertain. Germline CDR1 GTSNPN, CDR2 SVGIG (reference sequence). V was shortened by 1 base and J by 3 bases, with 19 bases between the two germline ends. This CDR3 has 17 amino acids.

This chain connects TRBV9 to TRBJ2-7, with 12 bases matching TRBD2. V trimming: 3 bases; J trimming: 6 bases; junction bases outside the gene matches: 13. The length of the CDR3 is 17 residues. Germline V gene sequence: CDR1 SGDLS, CDR2 YYNGEE. The CDR3 nucleotides are TGTGCCAGCAGCGCCGCCGAGACTAGCGGGAGTTGGGGCGAGCAGTACTTC. Its protein product is CASSAAETSGSWGEQYF.

This rearrangement joins TRBV13 to TRBJ1-1; D uncertain. This CDR3 has 14 residues. With 4 bases removed from V and 5 bases from J, the gap between germline ends came to 14 bases. Germline V CDR1 and CDR2: PRHDT, FYEKMQ (reference sequence). CDR3 region: CASSSHSIRTEAFF. CDR3 sequence (DNA): TGTGCCAGCAGCTCCCATAGCATAAGGACTGAAGCTTTCTTT.

The chain links TRBV7-2 to TRBJ2-1; the match to TRBD1 covers 10 bases. This CDR3 is 15 amino acids long. Germline loops: CDR1 SGHTA, CDR2 FQGNSA. Losses at the gene ends were 4 bases for V and 4 bases for J; bases not matched to a gene: 4. CDR3 DNA: TGTGCCAGCAGCTCGGGACAGGGGACTTACAATGAGCAGTTCTTC. Encoded protein: CASSSGQGTYNEQFF.

The V call is TRBV7-9, the J call TRBJ2-3; D is ambiguous. CDR1 is SEHNR and CDR2 is FQNEAQ in the germline V gene (reference sequence). This CDR3 comprises 13 residues. Trimming left V 0 bases short and J 11 bases short, with 12 bases between. CDR3 sequence: CASSLALTLVQYF. The CDR3 DNA follows: TGTGCCAGCAGCTTAGCCCTTACCCTCGTGCAGTATTTT.

V gene TRBV7-2 combines with J gene TRBJ2-1; TRBD2 agrees at 7 bases. The CDR3 spans 14 residues. V lost 3 bases and J lost 9; bases outside the gene matches: 8. Per germline, CDR1 SGHTA and CDR2 FQGNSA. The CDR3 nucleotides are TGTGCCAGCAGCTTCCTTAGCGGGTCTAGTGAGCAGTTCTTC. It specifies CASSFLSGSSEQFF. Based on the CDR3 plus reference TRBV7-2 and TRBJ2-1, the full variable domain is GAGVSQSPSNKVTEKGKDVELRCDPISGHTALYWYRQSLGQGLEFLIYFQGNSAPDKSGLPSDRFSAERTGGSVSTLTIQRTQQEDSAVYLCASSFLSGSSEQFFGPGTRLTVL.

This clone was seen only a few times. The rearrangement links TRBV7-2 to TRBJ2-2; D may match TRBD1 or TRBD2 (5 bases each). The CDR3 is 13 residues long. Trimming removed 6 bases at V and 5 bases at J, with 10 bases between. Looked up from germline, CDR1 is SGHTA and CDR2 is FQGNSA. The CDR3 bases are TGTGCCAGCAGACGGGACGGGACCGGGGAGCTGTTTTTT. The encoded protein is CASRRDGTGELFF.

This chain links TRBV23-1 with TRBJ2-7; D gene ambiguous. TRBV23-1 is given ORF status, its function remaining uncertain. The germline V and J ends were trimmed by 3 bases and 2 bases, with 8 bases remaining between them. CDR3 length: 13 amino acids. CDR3 sequence: CASSQGWPYEQYF. DNA of the CDR3: TGCGCCAGCAGTCAGGGATGGCCCTACGAGCAGTACTTC.

This clone was counted between two and nine times. This chain links TRBV5-4 with TRBJ1-3; possibly TRBD1 for D (5 bases). Germline CDR1 SGHNT, CDR2 YYREEE (reference sequence). The CDR3 runs to 14 residues. V was pared by 10 bases and J by 9 bases, with 23 bases between. CDR3 loop: CAAHREGTGGTIYF. In DNA form, the CDR3 reads TGTGCCGCCCACCGGGAGGGAACCGGGGGCACCATATATTTT.

The rearrangement uses TRBV6-1 and TRBJ2-1; TRBD1 matches at 10 bases. Per the germline V gene, CDR1 is MNHNS and CDR2 is SASEGT. The junction had 4 bases not matched to a gene; V was cut back by 5 bases and J by 6 bases. The CDR3 consists of 14 residues. DNA of the CDR3: TGTGCCAGCAGTAGACAGGGGGCGTTCAATGAGCAGTTCTTC. It is translated as CASSRQGAFNEQFF.

There are a few counts of this clone. V and J are TRBV27 and TRBJ2-2, with 7 positions matching TRBD1. V lost 5 bases and J lost 5; bases outside the gene matches: 11. The CDR3 is 16 amino acids. Germline V gives CDR1 MNHEY, CDR2 SMNVEV (reference sequence). The CDR3 bases are TGTGCCAGCAGTCTACCCGGGACAGACGGGACCGGGGAGCTGTTTTTT. It encodes CASSLPGTDGTGELFF.

V usage is TRBV11-2 and J usage is TRBJ1-1, with 8 bases matching TRBD1. Germline loops: CDR1 SGHAT, CDR2 FQNNGV. V dropped 5 bases and J dropped 5; count of bases not matched to a gene: 10. This CDR3 region has 15 residues. CDR3 sequence reads: CASSPTGQATTEAFF. The CDR3 bases are TGTGCCAGCAGCCCGACGGGACAGGCGACGACTGAAGCTTTCTTT.

This clone was seen a single time. The rearrangement uses TRBV30 and TRBJ1-4; a possible D gene is TRBD1 (5 bases). Trimming stripped 3 bases from V and 4 bases from J, with 15 bases between. The CDR3 length is 15 residues. Germline assignment: CDR1 GTSNPN and CDR2 SVGIG (reference sequence). CDR3 region: CAWSKRGLLNEKLFF. In DNA, the CDR3 is TGTGCCTGGAGCAAACGGGGCTTACTTAATGAAAAACTGTTTTTT.

The rearrangement links TRBV4-1 to TRBJ2-7, with 9 bases fitting TRBD2. J was trimmed by 3 bases and V by 4 bases; bases with no gene match: 7. The CDR3 sequence is 15 residues long. In germline, CDR1 is MGHRA, CDR2 YSYEKL. The chain's CDR3 is CASSLVPSGDYEQYF. The CDR3 DNA reads as TGCGCCAGCAGCCTCGTTCCTAGCGGGGACTACGAGCAGTACTTC.

The chain carries TRBV5-1 and TRBJ2-2; weak D call: TRBD1 (6 bases). CDR1 is SGHRS and CDR2 is YFSETQ in the germline V gene. Trimming shortened V by 3 bases and J by 7 bases, and 16 bases separated the two germline ends. CDR3 size: 15 residues. CDR3 bases: TGCGCCAGCAGCTCTTGGACAGAGACCGGCGGGGAGCTGTTTTTT. Protein sequence: CASSSWTETGGELFF.

This clone was seen a handful of times. The chain links TRBV4-1 to TRBJ2-7; tentative D call: TRBD1 (5 bases). Trimming removed 5 bases from V and 7 bases from J, with 18 bases in between. There are 14 residues in the CDR3. The germline V gene encodes CDR1 MGHRA and CDR2 YSYEKL. The CDR3 nucleotides are TGCGCCAGCAGCTCCGAAAAGTCCCAGGGAGAGCAGTACTTC. This codes for CASSSEKSQGEQYF.

The CDR3 DNA reads TGTGCCAGCAGCCCTACCTTGGCCAGGGGCACTGAAGCTTTCTTT. This gives the protein CASSPTLARGTEAFF. The chain couples TRBV14 to TRBJ1-1; D is perhaps TRBD1 (6 bases). This CDR3 has 15 residues. CDR1 is SGHDN and CDR2 is FVKESK in the germline V gene. V lost 4 bases to trimming and J lost 4 bases, with 16 bases between them.

The chain couples TRBV11-2 to TRBJ1-4; 11 nucleotides line up with TRBD1. J lost 8 bases, V lost 5 bases, and 4 bases had no gene match. Looked up from germline, CDR1 is SGHAT and CDR2 is FQNNGV. The CDR3 contains 14 residues. CDR3 DNA: TGTGCCAGCAGCCCCGGGACAGGGGGGGAAAAACTGTTTTTT. Translation: CASSPGTGGEKLFF.

The rearrangement joins TRBV29-1 to TRBJ2-7; 7 bases are shared with TRBD1. Germline-derived CDR1 and CDR2 are SQVTM and ANQGSEA. V lost 7 bases, J lost 2 bases, and 8 bases stayed unmatched. The CDR3 totals 13 residues. In nucleotides, the CDR3 is TGCAGCGCTTGGGACAGCAGCGCCTACGAGCAGTACTTC. Protein sequence: CSAWDSSAYEQYF.

This clone was observed many times. The chain is built from TRBV10-3 and TRBJ2-7; D not resolved. The length of the CDR3 is 13 residues. Germline V lookup: CDR1 ENHRY, CDR2 SYGVKD. V lost 10 bases and J lost 5, with 18 bases in between. CDR3 region: CATSPDETHEQYF. The CDR3 DNA reads as TGTGCCACCAGCCCGGACGAGACCCACGAGCAGTACTTC.